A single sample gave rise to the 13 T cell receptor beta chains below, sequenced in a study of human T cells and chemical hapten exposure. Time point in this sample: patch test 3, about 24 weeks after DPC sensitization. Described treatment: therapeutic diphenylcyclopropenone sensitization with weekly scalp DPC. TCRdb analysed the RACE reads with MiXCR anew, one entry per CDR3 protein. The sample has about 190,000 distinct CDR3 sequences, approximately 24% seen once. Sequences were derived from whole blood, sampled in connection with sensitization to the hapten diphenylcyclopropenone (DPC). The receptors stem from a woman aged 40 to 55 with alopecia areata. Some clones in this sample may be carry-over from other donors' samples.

The DNA of the CDR3 is TGCAGCGTTGAAGGGGGGACAGGGGGCGACACCTTC. Residues: CSVEGGTGGDTF. The V call is TRBV29-1, the J call TRBJ1-2; TRBD1 agrees at 12 bases. The CDR3 sequence is 12 residues long. V lost 1 base to trimming and J lost 12 bases; unmatched junction nucleotides: 3. Germline CDR1 and CDR2: SQVTM and ANQGSEA.

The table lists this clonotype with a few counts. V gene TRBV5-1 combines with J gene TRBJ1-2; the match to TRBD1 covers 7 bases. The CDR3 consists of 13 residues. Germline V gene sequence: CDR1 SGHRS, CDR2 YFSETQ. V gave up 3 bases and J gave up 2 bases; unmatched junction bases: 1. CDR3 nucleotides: TGCGCCAGCAGCTCGACAGGGAACTATGGCTACACCTTC. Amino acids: CASSSTGNYGYTF.

The CDR3 reads CSVVGQYYGYTF. CDR3 nucleotide sequence: TGCAGCGTTGTTGGACAGTACTATGGCTACACCTTC. This chain uses TRBV29-1 with TRBJ1-2, with a possible D match to TRBD1 (6 bases). Germline V gene lookup returns CDR1 SQVTM and CDR2 ANQGSEA. Trimming stripped 4 bases from V and 3 bases from J, with 9 bases between. The CDR3 spans 12 residues.

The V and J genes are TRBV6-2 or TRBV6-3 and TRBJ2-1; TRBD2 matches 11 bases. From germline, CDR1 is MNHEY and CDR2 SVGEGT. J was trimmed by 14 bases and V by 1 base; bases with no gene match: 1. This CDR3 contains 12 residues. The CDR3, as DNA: TGTGCCAGCAGTTACTTAGCGGGAGGGGAGTTCTTC. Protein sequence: CASSYLAGGEFF.

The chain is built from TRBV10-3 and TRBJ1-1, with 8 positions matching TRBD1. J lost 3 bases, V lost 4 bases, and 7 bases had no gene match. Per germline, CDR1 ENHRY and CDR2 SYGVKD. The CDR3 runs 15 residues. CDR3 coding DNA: TGTGCCATCAGTGGTACCGGGACAGGTGACACTGAAGCTTTCTTT. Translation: CAISGTGTGDTEAFF.

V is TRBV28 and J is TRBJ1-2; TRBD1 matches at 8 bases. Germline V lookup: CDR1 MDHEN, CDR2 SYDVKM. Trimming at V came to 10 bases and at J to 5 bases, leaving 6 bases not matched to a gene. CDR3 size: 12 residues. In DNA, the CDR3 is TGTGCCACTTCGGGACAGGAGTATGGCTACACCTTC. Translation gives CATSGQEYGYTF.

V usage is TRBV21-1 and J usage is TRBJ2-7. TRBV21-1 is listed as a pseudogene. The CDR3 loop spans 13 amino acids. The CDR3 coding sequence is TGTGCCAGCAGCAAACGGCAAGACTACGAGCAGTACTTC. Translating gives CASSKRQDYEQYF.

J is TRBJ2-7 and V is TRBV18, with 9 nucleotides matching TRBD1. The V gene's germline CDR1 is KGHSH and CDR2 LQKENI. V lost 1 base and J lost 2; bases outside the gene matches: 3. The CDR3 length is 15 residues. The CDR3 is CASSPLGQGTYEQYF. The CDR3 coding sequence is TGTGCCAGCTCACCACTTGGACAGGGGACCTACGAGCAGTACTTC.

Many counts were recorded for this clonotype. The CDR3 DNA sequence: TGCAGTGCTGGGCAGGGTAACGAGCAGTACTTC. Amino acids: CSAGQGNEQYF. The chain has TRBV20-1 and TRBJ2-7; D is possibly TRBD1 (5 bases). Germline V CDR1 and CDR2: DFQATT, SNEGSKA (reference sequence). This CDR3 has 11 residues. Trimming removed 5 bases from V and 5 bases from J, with 10 bases in between.

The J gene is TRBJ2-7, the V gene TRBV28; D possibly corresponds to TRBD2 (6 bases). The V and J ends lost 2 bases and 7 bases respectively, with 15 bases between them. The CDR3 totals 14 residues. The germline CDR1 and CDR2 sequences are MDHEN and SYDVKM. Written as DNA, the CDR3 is TGTGCCAGCAGTTTAGTAGATGCGGGGAGGGAGCAGTACTTC. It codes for CASSLVDAGREQYF.

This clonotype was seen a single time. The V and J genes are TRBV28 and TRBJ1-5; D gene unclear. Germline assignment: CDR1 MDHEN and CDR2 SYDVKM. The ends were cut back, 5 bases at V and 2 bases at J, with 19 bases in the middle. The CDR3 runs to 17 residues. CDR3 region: CASSPYIFQAGNQPQHF. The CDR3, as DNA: TGTGCCAGCAGTCCATACATATTCCAGGCTGGCAATCAGCCCCAGCATTTT.

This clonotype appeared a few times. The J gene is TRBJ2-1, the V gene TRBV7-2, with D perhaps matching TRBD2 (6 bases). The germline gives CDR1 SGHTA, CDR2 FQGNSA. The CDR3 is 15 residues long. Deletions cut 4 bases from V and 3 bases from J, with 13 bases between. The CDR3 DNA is TGTGCCAGCAGCTCCCGGGGTAGCGGCTACAATGAGCAGTTCTTC. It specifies CASSSRGSGYNEQFF.

CDR3 nucleotide sequence: TGTGCCAGCAGCCCACCCAGGCCTTCCAGCGAGCAGTACTTC. This encodes CASSPPRPSSEQYF. The rearrangement uses TRBV7-2 and TRBJ2-7, with no clear D. V was cut by 5 bases and J by 6 bases, with 17 bases left in between. Germline V CDR1 and CDR2: SGHTA, FQGNSA. The CDR3 sequence is 14 residues long.